A selection of T cell receptor beta chains follows, all from one sample in a study of T cells in Graves' hyperthyroidism and ophthalmopathy. TCRdb independently ran MiXCR on the multiplex PCR reads; one entry per CDR3 protein. The repertoire holds about 480,000 distinct CDR3 sequences, with over 13% as singletons. Sequenced: blood. Receptor source: a woman aged 18-29 years with Graves' hyperthyroidism. Each CDR3 is given with its conserved first and last residue. The order of the fields is D gene, J gene, clone size, V gene, CDR3 DNA, CDR3 protein. The D gene is left open where the match is weak. A clone size is listed for some rows: how often the clone was seen (once, few, many), or a class if it is expanded.

- TRBJ1-2 many TRBV28 TGTGCCAGCAGTTTTCTGGGGAGTTCCTATGGCTACACCTTC CASSFLGSSYGYTF
TRBD1 TRBJ2-3 many TRBV6-1 TGTGCCAGCAGTCTGGGTAGGACAGGGGTGGGAGATACGCAGTATTTT CASSLGRTGVGDTQYF
TRBD2 TRBJ2-1 many TRBV28 TGTGCCAGCAGTAAGTCTCGAGTGGGATACGGGAGGGACAATGAGCAGTTCTTC CASSKSRVGYGRDNEQFF
- TRBJ1-1 many TRBV2 TGTGCCAGCAGTGAAAGTGGGTACATGAACACTGAAGCTTTCTTT CASSESGYMNTEAFF
- TRBJ2-1 few TRBV16 TGTGCCAGCAGCCAATCGAGTGGGCTTGAATACAATGAGCAGTTCTTC CASSQSSGLEYNEQFF
- TRBJ1-1 - TRBV7-9 TGTGCCAGCAGCCCTACAGGGACTAGTGGGGACACTGAAGCTTTCTTT CASSPTGTSGDTEAFF
- TRBJ1-4 many TRBV7-2 TGTGCCAGCAGCCTCGACGGGACTAACGAAAAACTGTTTTTT CASSLDGTNEKLFF
- TRBJ1-5 - TRBV5-5 TGTGCCAGCAGCTCCAAACCACGACTCCCACCGGATCAGCCCCAGCATTTT CASSSKPRLPPDQPQHF
- TRBJ2-1 - TRBV19 TGTGCCAGTAGAGAAGGACCCGGGTGGATGGATGAGCAGTTCTTC CASREGPGWMDEQFF
- TRBJ2-3 - TRBV15 TGTGCCACCAGCAGAGATCAGCACACAGATACGCAGTATTTT CATSRDQHTDTQYF
TRBD2 TRBJ2-1 many TRBV12-3/TRBV12-4 TGTGCCAGCAGTCAGGGGACTAGCGGGAGGCTGTTGTTCTTC CASSQGTSGRLLFF
TRBD2 TRBJ2-1 - TRBV12-3/TRBV12-4 TGTGGCAGCAGTTTATCCAGCCTAGCGGGAGGGAAATCCTACAATGAGCAGTTCTTC CGSSLSSLAGGKSYNEQFF
- TRBJ1-2 many TRBV5-1 TGCGCCAGCAGCCCTCGACAGGACCCGCCCGGCTACACCTTC CASSPRQDPPGYTF
- TRBJ1-2 - TRBV18 TGTGCCAGCTCACCGAGCGCGTCGAGGGGGGTTAACTATGGCTACACCTTC CASSPSASRGVNYGYTF
- TRBJ1-4 few TRBV6-2/TRBV6-3 TGTGCCAGCAGTTACGCACGGCCGGGCAATGAAAAACTGTTTTTT CASSYARPGNEKLFF
TRBD1 TRBJ2-7 many TRBV24-1 TGTGCCACCAGTGATTCCGGGACAGGGTCCTACGAGCAGTACTTC CATSDSGTGSYEQYF
- TRBJ1-2 - TRBV7-2 TGTGCCAGCAGCTTGGAGCCTCTCCATGGCTACACCTTC CASSLEPLHGYTF
- TRBJ2-5 many TRBV24-1 TGTGCCACCAGTGGAATGGTGGCAGGGCACCCACAAGAGACCCAGTACTTC CATSGMVAGHPQETQYF
- TRBJ1-2 - TRBV19 TGTGCCAGTAGTATGCGTCGACTGGTCATGAGGGTATATGGCTACACCTTC CASSMRRLVMRVYGYTF
TRBD1 TRBJ2-5 many TRBV19 TGTGCCAGTAGTACCTCCGGGACAGGACTTGAGTCCCAGTACTTC CASSTSGTGLESQYF
- TRBJ2-7 - TRBV28 TGTGCCAGCACCCTTGGGGGCCCACAGGGTTCCTACGAGCAGTACTTC CASTLGGPQGSYEQYF
- TRBJ2-5 - TRBV19 TGTGCCAGTAGTGCTGGGGTAGGAGAGACCCAGTACTTC CASSAGVGETQYF
- TRBJ2-7 many TRBV3-1 TGTGCCAGCAGCCAAGTGATCCAGGGATCCTACGAGCAGTACTTC CASSQVIQGSYEQYF
- TRBJ2-7 few TRBV7-8 TGTGCCAGCAGCTTAGGGCACAACTACGAGCAGTACTTC CASSLGHNYEQYF